The 14 T cell receptor beta chains below come from one sample, sequenced in a study of graft-versus-host responses after intestinal transplantation. Using immunoSEQ multiplex PCR, the repertoire was profiled, and TCRdb retains in-frame clones only, with some absent. The sample contains about 2,000 clones, 85% of which appear only once. Researchers processed graft tissue to release intraepithelial and lamina propria lymphocytes. This material consisted of ileum tissue, taken 12 days after intestinal transplant. These receptors were taken from a human patient who received an intestinal transplant, so some T cells may come from the graft donor.

The CDR3 bases are TGCGCCAGCAGCCAAGATCGAGGGCTACGGACTGAAGCTTTCTTT. Translating gives CASSQDRGLRTEAFF. The rearrangement joins TRBV4-3 to TRBJ1-1; D unresolved. From germline, CDR1 is LGHNA and CDR2 YSLEER. The CDR3 totals 15 residues. Trimming removed 0 bases at V and 5 bases at J, with 13 bases between.

This clone was observed a few times. V and J are TRBV27 and TRBJ2-1; D possibly corresponds to TRBD1 (6 bases). Deletions cut 4 bases from V and 0 bases from J, with 10 bases between. Germline V gene sequence: CDR1 MNHEY, CDR2 SMNVEV (reference sequence). This CDR3 has 15 residues. CDR3 amino acids: CASSSTGSSYNEQFF. The CDR3 DNA reads as TGTGCCAGCAGTTCAACAGGGAGCTCCTACAATGAGCAGTTCTTC.

The chain combines TRBV6-5 with TRBJ2-7; unclear D gene. Trimming left V 7 bases short and J 2 bases short, with 3 bases between. Germline-derived CDR1 and CDR2 are MNHEY and SVGAGI. The CDR3 has 10 amino acids. This chain's CDR3 is CASKTYEQYF. The DNA for the CDR3 is TGTGCCAGCAAGACCTACGAGCAGTACTTC.

This chain joins TRBV9 and TRBJ1-1, with D unresolved. The CDR3 has 16 amino acids. V dropped 7 bases and J dropped 0 bases, with 19 bases sitting between them. Germline-derived CDR1 and CDR2 are SGDLS and YYNGEE. CDR3 sequence: CASETPRVGVNTEAFF. The CDR3 DNA reads as TGTGCCAGCGAAACCCCACGAGTCGGAGTGAACACTGAAGCTTTCTTT.

V gene TRBV21-1 combines with J gene TRBJ1-3. TRBV21-1 is a known pseudogene. This CDR3 has 15 residues. CDR3 sequence (DNA): TGTGCCAGCAGCGTTAGTGGGTACTCTGGAAACACCATATATTTT. Its protein is CASSVSGYSGNTIYF.

With respect to this clone: Germline is not matched at one junction end, which may reflect a read error. This chain uses TRBV19 with TRBJ1-2; no clear D gene. The CDR3 totals 12 residues. CDR1 and CDR2 (germline): LNHDA, SQIVND (reference sequence). CDR3 nucleotides: TGTGCCAGTAGCCAGAAGTCCTATGGCCACACCTTC. Its protein is CASSQKSYGHTF.

The gene calls are TRBV27 and TRBJ2-7; 7 bases match TRBD1. The CDR3 is 15 residues long. Germline V gene sequence: CDR1 MNHEY, CDR2 SMNVEV (reference sequence). V dropped 5 bases and J dropped 2; count of bases not matched to a gene: 9. For the CDR3, the DNA is TGTGCCAGCAGTCCCAACGGGACAGTCCCCTACGAGCAGTACTTC. Translated, it gives CASSPNGTVPYEQYF.

This chain uses TRBV6-6 with TRBJ2-7, with a weak D call TRBD1 (5 bases). The CDR3 runs 13 residues. The germline V gene encodes CDR1 MNHNY and CDR2 SVGAGI (reference sequence). V was trimmed by 7 bases and J by 2 bases, leaving 12 bases between them. CDR3 nucleotide sequence: TGTGCCAGCATCCAGGGCGAGGCCTACGAGCAGTACTTC. Its protein product is CASIQGEAYEQYF.

V gene TRBV5-1 combines with J gene TRBJ2-5, with 7 bases that match TRBD2. V shed 0 bases, J shed 2 bases, and the junction held 4 bases outside the gene matches. Germline V gene data show CDR1 as SGHRS and CDR2 as YFSETQ. The CDR3 contains 15 residues. The CDR3 sequence is CASSLELAIQETQYF. The CDR3 region has the DNA TGCGCCAGCAGCTTGGAACTAGCGATACAAGAGACCCAGTACTTC.

The chain is built from TRBV21-1 and TRBJ2-7; TRBD1 was called by the table and not checked on the DNA. TRBV21-1 is a pseudogene. The CDR3 contains 18 residues. The CDR3 reads CASSPNPRKGAVPYEQYF. In DNA, the CDR3 is TGTGCCAGCAGCCCAAATCCCCGGAAGGGGGCAGTTCCGTACGAGCAGTACTTC.

The gene calls are TRBV5-4 and TRBJ2-5; 8 nucleotides line up with TRBD1. The J call may be wrong; the DNA end is better matched by TRBJ2-7. The CDR3 has 16 amino acids. In germline, CDR1 is SGHNT, CDR2 YYREEE (reference sequence). This CDR3 is CASSLGRDRRIYEQYF. The CDR3 nucleotides are TGTGCCAGCAGCTTGGGTAGGGACAGGCGGATTTACGAGCAGTACTTC.

J is TRBJ2-5 and V is TRBV11-1; tentative D call: TRBD2 (6 bases). Germline CDR1 and CDR2: SGHAT and FQDESV (reference sequence). The CDR3 is 12 residues long. V lost 4 bases to trimming and J lost 5 bases, with 8 bases between them. Written as DNA, the CDR3 is TGTGCCAGCAGCTCGGGAGAGGAGACCCAGTACTTC. Translated: CASSSGEETQYF.

The chain joins TRBV2 to TRBJ1-1; weak D call: TRBD1 (6 bases). CDR3 size: 21 residues. The V and J ends lost 4 bases and 4 bases respectively, with 34 bases between them. Germline-derived CDR1 and CDR2 are SNHLY and FYNNEI. The CDR3 region has the DNA TGTGCCAGCAGTGCCCCCAGGTCACGGGGGCGCGGGGGCCTCACCCCCACTGAAGCTTTCTTT. Encoded protein: CASSAPRSRGRGGLTPTEAFF.

V gene TRBV6-1 combines with J gene TRBJ2-3; 7 nucleotides align to TRBD1. V lost 4 bases and J lost 1; bases outside the gene matches: 8. Germline loops: CDR1 MNHNS, CDR2 SASEGT. There are 16 residues in the CDR3. CDR3 loop: CASSVRQGKGTDTQYF. CDR3 bases: TGTGCCAGCAGTGTAAGACAGGGAAAGGGCACAGATACGCAGTATTTT.